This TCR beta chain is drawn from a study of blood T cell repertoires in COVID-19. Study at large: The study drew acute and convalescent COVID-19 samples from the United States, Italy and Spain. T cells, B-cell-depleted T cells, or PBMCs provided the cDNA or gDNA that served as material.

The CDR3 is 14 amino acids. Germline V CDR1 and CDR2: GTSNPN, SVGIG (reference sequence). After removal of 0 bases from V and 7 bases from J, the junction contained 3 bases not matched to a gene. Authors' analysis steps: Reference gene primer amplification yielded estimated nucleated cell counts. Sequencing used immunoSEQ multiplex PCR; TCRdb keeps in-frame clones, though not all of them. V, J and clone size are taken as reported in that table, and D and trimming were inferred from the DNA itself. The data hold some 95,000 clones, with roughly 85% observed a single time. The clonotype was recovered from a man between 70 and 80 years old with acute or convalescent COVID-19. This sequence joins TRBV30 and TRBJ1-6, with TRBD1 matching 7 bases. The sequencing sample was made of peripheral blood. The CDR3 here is CAWSVNRGNSPLHF. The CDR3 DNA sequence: TGTGCCTGGAGTGTAAACAGGGGAAATTCACCCCTCCACTTT.